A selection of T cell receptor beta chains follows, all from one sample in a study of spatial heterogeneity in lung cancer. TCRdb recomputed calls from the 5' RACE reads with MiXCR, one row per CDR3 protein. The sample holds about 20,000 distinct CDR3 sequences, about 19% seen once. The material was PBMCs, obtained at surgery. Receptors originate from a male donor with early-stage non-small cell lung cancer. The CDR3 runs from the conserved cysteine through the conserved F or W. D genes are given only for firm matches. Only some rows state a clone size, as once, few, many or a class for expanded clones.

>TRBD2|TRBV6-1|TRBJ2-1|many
TGTGCCAGCAGTGAAGAGGGGCTAGCGGGGAACTACAATGAGCAGTTCTTC
CASSEEGLAGNYNEQFF
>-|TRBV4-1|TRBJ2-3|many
TGCGCCAGCAGCCAAGAAGGAGGGCAAGCAGATACGCAGTATTTT
CASSQEGGQADTQYF
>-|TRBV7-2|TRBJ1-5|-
TGTGCCAGCAGCCGGTATTCAGGGAGCAATCAGCCCCAGCATTTT
CASSRYSGSNQPQHF
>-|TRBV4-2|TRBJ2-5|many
TGTGCCAGCAGCCCTGACCGGGAGACCCAGTACTTC
CASSPDRETQYF
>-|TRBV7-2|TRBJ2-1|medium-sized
TGTGCCAGCAGGCGAGGACAAGCCTACAATGAGCAGTTCTTC
CASRRGQAYNEQFF
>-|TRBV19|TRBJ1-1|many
TGTGCCAGTAGAACCTTGGGGGGGAACACTGAAGCTTTCTTT
CASRTLGGNTEAFF
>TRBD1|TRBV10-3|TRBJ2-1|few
TGTGCCATCAGTGAGTTGGACAGGGCCAATGAGCAGTTCTTC
CAISELDRANEQFF
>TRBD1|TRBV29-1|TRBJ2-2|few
TGCAGCGTTGGACAGGGGCTGAACACCGGGGAGCTGTTTTTT
CSVGQGLNTGELFF
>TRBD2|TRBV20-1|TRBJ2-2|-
TGCAGTGCTAGCCCCCTAGCGGGGGGGCGGTGGGGCACCGGGGAGCTGTTTTTT
CSASPLAGGRWGTGELFF
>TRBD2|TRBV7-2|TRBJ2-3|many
TGTGCCAGCAGCCACGCGAGCGGGGGGGCAGGGGATACGCAGTATTTT
CASSHASGGAGDTQYF
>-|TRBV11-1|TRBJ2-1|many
TGTGCCAGCAGCTTAACCCCCGGCTACAATGAGCAGTTCTTC
CASSLTPGYNEQFF
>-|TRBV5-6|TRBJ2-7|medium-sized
TGTGCCAGCAGCGCTGGTGGCTACGAGCAGTACTTC
CASSAGGYEQYF
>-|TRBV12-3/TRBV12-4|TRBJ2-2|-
TGTGCCAGCAGTGGATCCACCGGGGAGCTGTTTTTT
CASSGSTGELFF
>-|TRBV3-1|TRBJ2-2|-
TGTGCCAGCAGAAGGGCAGGGACGAACACCGGGGAGCTGTTTTTT
CASRRAGTNTGELFF
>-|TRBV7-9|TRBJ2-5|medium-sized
TGTGCCAGCAGCTTACCAGGTTCAGAGACCCAGTACTTC
CASSLPGSETQYF
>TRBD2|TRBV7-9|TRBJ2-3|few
TGTGCCAGCAGCTCCCTGCTGGGGGGGGATACGCAGTATTTT
CASSSLLGGDTQYF
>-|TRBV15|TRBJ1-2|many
TGTGCCACCAGCATGAGCGGCTATGGCTACACCTTC
CATSMSGYGYTF
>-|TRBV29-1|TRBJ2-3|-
TGCAGCGGGTTAGCGCGGGGGCCAGCGGATACGCAGTATTTT
CSGLARGPADTQYF
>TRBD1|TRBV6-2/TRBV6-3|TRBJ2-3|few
TGTGCCAGCAGTCCAGTAGGGACAGAGTTTAGAGATACGCAGTATTTT
CASSPVGTEFRDTQYF
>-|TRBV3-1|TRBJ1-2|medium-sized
TGTGCCAGCAGCCAAGAATCCAGGGGCTACACCTTC
CASSQESRGYTF
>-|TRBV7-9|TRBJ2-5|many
TGTGCCAGCAGTTCGACTAGAACGGACAGGCACCAAGAGACCCAGTACTTC
CASSSTRTDRHQETQYF
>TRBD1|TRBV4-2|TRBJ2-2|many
TGTGCCAGCAGACCCCCGGGACAGTCTCCCGGGGAGCTGTTTTTT
CASRPPGQSPGELFF
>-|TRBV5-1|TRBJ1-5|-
TGCGCCAGCAGCTTGGGGACTGCCGAAAGCAATCAGCCCCAGCATTTT
CASSLGTAESNQPQHF
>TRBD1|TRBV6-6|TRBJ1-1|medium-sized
TGTGCCAGCAGTTACAACGGACAGGGAGACACTGAAGCTTTCTTT
CASSYNGQGDTEAFF
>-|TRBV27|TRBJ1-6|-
TGTGCCAGCTCCATTACTGTTCCGTGGCAGTATAATTCACCCCTCCACTTT
CASSITVPWQYNSPLHF
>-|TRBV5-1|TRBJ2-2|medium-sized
TGCGCCAGCAGCTCCCAGGGGCCTTCGAACACCGGGGAGCTGTTTTTT
CASSSQGPSNTGELFF
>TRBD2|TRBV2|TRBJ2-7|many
TGTGCCAGCAGTGAAACGCTAGCGGGGGGGTACGAGCAGTACTTC
CASSETLAGGYEQYF
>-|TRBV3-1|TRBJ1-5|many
TGTGCCAGCAGCCGATCTGGGGGCAATCAGCCCCAGCATTTT
CASSRSGGNQPQHF
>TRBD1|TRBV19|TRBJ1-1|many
TGTGCCAGCCGATCTACAGGGGTCACTGAAGCTTTCTTT
CASRSTGVTEAFF
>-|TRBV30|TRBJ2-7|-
TGTGCCTGGAACAGAGGGGCTAATTACGAGCAGTACTTC
CAWNRGANYEQYF
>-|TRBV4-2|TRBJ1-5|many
TGTGCCAGCAGCCCCGATGCTGGTCAGCCCCAGCATTTT
CASSPDAGQPQHF
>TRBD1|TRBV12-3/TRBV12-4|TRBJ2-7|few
TGTGCCAGCAACCGACAGGGCAGCTCCTACGAGCAGTACTTC
CASNRQGSSYEQYF
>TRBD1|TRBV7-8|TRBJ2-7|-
TGTGCCAGCAGCTCTACCTTCTTGGACAGGGGGCACTACGAGCAGTACTTC
CASSSTFLDRGHYEQYF
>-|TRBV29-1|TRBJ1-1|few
TGCAGCGTTGAGCCCAGGGAGAGCACTGAAGCTTTCTTT
CSVEPRESTEAFF
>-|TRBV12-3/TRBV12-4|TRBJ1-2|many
TGTGCCAGCAGTTTATCCCCATACTATGGCTACACCTTC
CASSLSPYYGYTF
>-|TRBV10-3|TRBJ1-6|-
TGTGCCATCAGTGAGTCTGACAGAAATAATTCACCCCTCCACTTT
CAISESDRNNSPLHF
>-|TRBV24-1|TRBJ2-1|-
TGTGCCACCAGTCAAAGCTCCTACAATGAGCAGTTCTTC
CATSQSSYNEQFF
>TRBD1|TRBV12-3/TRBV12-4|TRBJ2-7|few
TGTGCCAGCAGTTCCGCGGGGTGGACAGGGCTCTACGAGCAGTACTTC
CASSSAGWTGLYEQYF
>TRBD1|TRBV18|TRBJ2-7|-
TGTGCCAGCTCACCACAGGACAGGTCTTCCTACGAGCAGTACTTC
CASSPQDRSSYEQYF
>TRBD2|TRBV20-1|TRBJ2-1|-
TGCAGTGCTAGAAGCCCCCTAGCGGGAGTGTCAGCCCAGCAGTTCTTC
CSARSPLAGVSAQQFF
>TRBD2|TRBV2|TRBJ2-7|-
TGTGCCAGCAGTCCCGGGACTAGGGGATACGAGCAGTACTTC
CASSPGTRGYEQYF
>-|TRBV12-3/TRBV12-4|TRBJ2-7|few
TGTGCCAGCAGTTTAGGTTACAACACGGGCGAGCAGTACTTC
CASSLGYNTGEQYF
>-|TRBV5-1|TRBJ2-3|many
TGCGCCAGCAGCTTGAGAGGGGCCCTCACAGATACGCAGTATTTT
CASSLRGALTDTQYF
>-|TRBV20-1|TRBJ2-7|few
TGCAGTGCTAGACCCCAGGGAAGGACCTACGAGCAGTACTTC
CSARPQGRTYEQYF
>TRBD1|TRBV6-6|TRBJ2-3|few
TGTGCCAGCCTTCGTCGGGACAGTAGCACAGATACGCAGTATTTT
CASLRRDSSTDTQYF
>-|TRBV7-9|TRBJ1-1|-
TGTGCCACCGGCCGGGACGGGCTGTCGAACACTGAAGCTTTCTTT
CATGRDGLSNTEAFF
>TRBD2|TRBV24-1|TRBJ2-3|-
TGTGCCACCAGTGGGACTAGCGGGGGGGGCACAGATACGCAGTATTTT
CATSGTSGGGTDTQYF
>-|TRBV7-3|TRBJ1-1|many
TGTGCCAGCAGCTTAGGGGGAGCTGAAGCTTTCTTT
CASSLGGAEAFF
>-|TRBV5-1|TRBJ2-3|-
TGCGCCAGCAGGGACGGGGGCAGGGGCACAGATACGCAGTATTTT
CASRDGGRGTDTQYF
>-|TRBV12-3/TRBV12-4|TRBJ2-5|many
TGTGCCAGCAGTTTTGGGGAGACCCAGTACTTC
CASSFGETQYF
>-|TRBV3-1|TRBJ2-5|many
TGTGCCAGCAGCCAAGAGGGGAAAAGAGAGACCCAGTACTTC
CASSQEGKRETQYF
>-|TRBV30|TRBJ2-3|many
TGTGCCTGGAGTGTACCTGGGGGTCATACGCAGTATTTT
CAWSVPGGHTQYF
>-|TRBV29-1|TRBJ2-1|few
TGCAGCGTTAGTAGGGGAGTAGGTAATGAGCAGTTCTTC
CSVSRGVGNEQFF
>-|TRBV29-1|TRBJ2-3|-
TGCAGCGTTTCGGGGGCCAGCACAGATACGCAGTATTTT
CSVSGASTDTQYF
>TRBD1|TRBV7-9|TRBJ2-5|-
TGTGCCAGCAGCTCGCGGTGGGACAGGGACGGGCCCGAGACCCAGTACTTC
CASSSRWDRDGPETQYF